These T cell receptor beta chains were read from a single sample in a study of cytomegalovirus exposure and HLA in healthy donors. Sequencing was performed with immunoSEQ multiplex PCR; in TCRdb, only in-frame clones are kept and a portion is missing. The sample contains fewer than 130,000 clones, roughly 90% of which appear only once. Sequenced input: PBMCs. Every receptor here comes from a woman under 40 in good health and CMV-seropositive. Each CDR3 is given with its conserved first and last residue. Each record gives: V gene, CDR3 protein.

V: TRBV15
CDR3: CATSRDRTGPIWETQYF

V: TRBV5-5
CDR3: CASSLVLGRNYGYTF

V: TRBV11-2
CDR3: CASSLTRSGLAGFYEQYF

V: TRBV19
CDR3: CASSATGSSEQYF

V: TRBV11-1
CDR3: CASSHLAGDLILYF

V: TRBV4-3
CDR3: CASSQVRSGFSGNTIYF

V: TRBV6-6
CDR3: CASSKTVYEQYF

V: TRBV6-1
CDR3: CASSFDRGTQYF

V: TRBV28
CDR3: CASSLAPLAGQRRNIQYF

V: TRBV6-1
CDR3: CASSELLAGIYNEQFF

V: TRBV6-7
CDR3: CASSPTGRVNQPQHF

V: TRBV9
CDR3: CASSVETVPYNEQFF

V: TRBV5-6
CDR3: CASSGGLAGVNEQYF

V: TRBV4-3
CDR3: CASSQAGGSYNEQFF

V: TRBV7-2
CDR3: CASSLAARGASGGTYNEQFF

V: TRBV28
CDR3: CASSTAGANYGYTF

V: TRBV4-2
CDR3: CASSQERGNYGYTF

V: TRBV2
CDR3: CASSEDRFSGELFF

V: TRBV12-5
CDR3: CASGLPSGQGVPSINQPQHF

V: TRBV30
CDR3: CAWSVLAGTRNEQFF

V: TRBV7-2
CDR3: CASSPSLGQGAEAFF

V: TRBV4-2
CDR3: CASSHPAVYEQYF

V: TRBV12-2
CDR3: CASRLAPSVGVMGQESTDTQYF

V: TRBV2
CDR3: CASRGTGGQPQHF

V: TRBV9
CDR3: CASSVGWGGSEQYF

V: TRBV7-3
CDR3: CASSLLAGAYNEQFF

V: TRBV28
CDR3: CASSPFGTGSSYEQYF

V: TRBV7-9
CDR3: CASSGVGVNEQYF

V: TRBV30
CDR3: CAAGLLTGELFF

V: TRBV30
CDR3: CAWGRGTAGGVSSTDTQYF

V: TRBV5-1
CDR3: CASSTGTGVEKLFF

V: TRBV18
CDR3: CASRGIPGTEAFF

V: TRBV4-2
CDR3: CASSHGGGSSPLHF

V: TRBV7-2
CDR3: CASSSSGVSGDTQYF

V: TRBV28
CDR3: CASSLPGLTPYEQYF

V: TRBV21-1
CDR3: CASSYGTGGYGYTF

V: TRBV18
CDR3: CASSSGQGAPLHF

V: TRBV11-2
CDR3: CASSLDRLANEQFF

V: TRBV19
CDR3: CASSMQGNTEAFF

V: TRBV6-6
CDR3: CASSPGLNEKLFF

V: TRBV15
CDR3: CATSLSAELQETQYF

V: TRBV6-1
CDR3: CASSETWDFGTQYF

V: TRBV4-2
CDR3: CASSPRQAGGNTIYF

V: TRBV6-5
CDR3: CASRPTETNEKLFF

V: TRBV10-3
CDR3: CASVGTTRSYGYTF

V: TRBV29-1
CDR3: CSSAGGWNTEAFF

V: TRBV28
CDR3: CAIWAGDEQFF

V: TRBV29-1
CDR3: CSARLVAGELFF

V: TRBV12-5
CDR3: CASGLVLSGDDNEQFF

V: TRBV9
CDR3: CASSSLAGFTDTQYF

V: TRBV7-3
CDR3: CASSIGQGANTGELFF

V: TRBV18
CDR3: CASSPGASNEKLFF

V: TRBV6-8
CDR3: CASSYWRDTQYF

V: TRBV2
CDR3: CASKLQGPGNTIYF

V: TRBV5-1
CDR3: CASSAQGHYGYTF

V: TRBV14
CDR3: CASSLRVESDTEAFF

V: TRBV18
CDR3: CASSPLQGRTDTQYF

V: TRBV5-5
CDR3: CASSLDLPYEQYF

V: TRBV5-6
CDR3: CASSFGTASNQPQHF